Listed below are T cell receptor beta chains from one sample, sequenced in a study of CD8 T cells in Susac syndrome. TCRdb reprocessed the immunoSEQ multiplex PCR reads with MiXCR, giving one entry per CDR3 protein. The sample carries some 47,000 distinct CDR3 sequences, 80% to 95% recorded once. Sequencing used CD8+ T cells from PBMCs. These receptors all come from a human donor in good health. Each CDR3 is given with its conserved first and last residue. Each record gives: clone size, D gene, J gene, V gene, CDR3 protein, CDR3 DNA. A D gene is named only where the DNA matches it firmly. Some rows mark clone size as missing; the rest say once, few, many or name a class of expanded clone.

>-|TRBD2|TRBJ2-1|TRBV4-3
CASSQEGGFGVDEQFF
TGCGCCAGCAGCCAAGAGGGGGGGTTCGGCGTCGATGAGCAGTTCTTC
>-|TRBD1|TRBJ2-2|TRBV7-2
CASSLAGTGGTGELFF
TGTGCCAGCAGCTTAGCAGGGACAGGGGGCACCGGGGAGCTGTTTTTT
>-|-|TRBJ2-5|TRBV4-3
CASSRIIAQEETQYF
TGCGCCAGCAGCCGCATAATTGCCCAGGAAGAGACCCAGTACTTC
>once|-|TRBJ2-6|TRBV9
CASSVTVPSSGANVLTF
TGTGCCAGCAGCGTAACAGTGCCGAGCTCTGGGGCCAACGTCCTGACTTTC
>-|-|TRBJ1-2|TRBV4-1
CASSQEARALRHGYTF
TGCGCCAGCAGCCAAGAAGCGAGGGCCCTTCGACATGGCTACACCTTC
>-|-|TRBJ2-7|TRBV7-7
CASSQGRPYEQYF
TGTGCCAGCAGTCAGGGGAGACCCTACGAGCAGTACTTC
>-|-|TRBJ2-7|TRBV13
CASSSSNAGFYEQYF
TGTGCCAGCAGCTCCTCTAACGCGGGGTTCTACGAGCAGTACTTC
>-|-|TRBJ2-7|TRBV7-9
CASSSALLTLSYEQYF
TGTGCCAGCAGTTCCGCCCTCCTCACCCTTTCCTACGAGCAGTACTTC
>-|-|TRBJ2-7|TRBV27
CASMGSSDEQYF
TGTGCCAGCATGGGAAGTAGCGACGAGCAGTACTTC
>-|-|TRBJ1-2|TRBV6-2/TRBV6-3
CAAQADSGVDSTTDDYGYTF
TGTGCCGCCCAGGCGGATTCGGGGGTCGACAGTACGACTGATGACTATGGCTACACCTTC
>-|-|TRBJ1-1|TRBV4-3
CASSQGSGMNTEAFF
TGCGCCAGCAGCCAGGGATCAGGGATGAACACTGAAGCTTTCTTT
>-|-|TRBJ2-3|TRBV9
CASSTADTQYF
TGTGCCAGCAGCACAGCAGATACGCAGTATTTT
>-|-|TRBJ2-1|TRBV29-1
CSVEMWDDLYNEQFF
TGCAGCGTTGAAATGTGGGACGATCTCTACAATGAGCAGTTCTTC
>-|-|TRBJ1-1|TRBV6-2/TRBV6-3
CASSLLGTEAFF
TGTGCCAGCAGTCTTTTGGGAACTGAAGCTTTCTTT
>-|TRBD1|TRBJ2-7|TRBV7-2
CASSWDGTAYYEQYF
TGTGCCAGCAGCTGGGATGGGACAGCTTACTACGAGCAGTACTTC
>-|-|TRBJ1-2|TRBV19
CATTGASNYGYTF
TGTGCCACAACAGGAGCTTCTAACTATGGCTACACCTTC
>once|-|TRBJ2-5|TRBV28
CASSFVGETQYF
TGTGCCAGCAGTTTTGTCGGCGAGACCCAGTACTTC
>-|TRBD2|TRBJ2-1|TRBV2
CASSDSGRSYNEQFF
TGTGCCAGCAGTGATAGCGGGAGATCCTACAATGAGCAGTTCTTC
>-|-|TRBJ2-3|TRBV4-1
CASSPIGTLTDTQYF
TGCGCCAGCAGCCCCATCGGGACCCTCACAGATACGCAGTATTTT
>-|TRBD2|TRBJ2-4|TRBV4-3
CASSQEFLEGLAENIQYF
TGCGCCAGCAGCCAAGAATTTTTGGAGGGACTAGCGGAAAACATTCAGTACTTC